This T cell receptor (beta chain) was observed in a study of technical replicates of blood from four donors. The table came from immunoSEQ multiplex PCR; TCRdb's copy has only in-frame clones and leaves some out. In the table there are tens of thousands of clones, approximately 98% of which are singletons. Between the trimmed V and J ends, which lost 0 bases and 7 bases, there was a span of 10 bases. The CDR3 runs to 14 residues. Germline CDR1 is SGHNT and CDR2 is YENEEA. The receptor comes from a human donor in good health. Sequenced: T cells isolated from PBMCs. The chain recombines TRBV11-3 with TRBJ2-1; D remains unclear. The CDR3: CASSLDLNGNEQFF. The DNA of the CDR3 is TGTGCCAGCAGCTTAGATCTAAACGGGAATGAGCAGTTCTTC.